The 28 T cell receptor beta chains presented below share a single source sample, sequenced in a study of OX40 agonist ivuxolimab in advanced cancers. The protocol was immunoSEQ multiplex PCR, while the TCRdb copy is restricted to in-frame clones and leaves out a portion. Among 40,000 to 60,000 clones listed, roughly 81% were seen once. The sample consisted of CD4+ or CD8+ T cells sorted from blood, taken in a trial of the OX40 agonist ivuxolimab. The receptors were sampled from an adult with an advanced solid tumor such as melanoma, head and neck, liver or kidney cancer.

A single count supports this clone. This CDR3 is CASSLGGDAYEQYF. DNA for the CDR3: TGTGCCAGCAGCTTAGGGGGGGACGCCTACGAGCAGTACTTC. V is TRBV7-6 and J is TRBJ2-7; D is perhaps TRBD2 (6 bases). The V end lost 1 base, the J end lost 2 bases, and 9 bases lay between the germline ends. The germline gives CDR1 SGHVS, CDR2 FNYEAQ. There are 14 residues in the CDR3. The full variable domain, its missing parts supplied by reference TRBV7-6 and TRBJ2-7, is GAGVSQSPRYKVTKRGQDVALRCDPISGHVSLYWYRQALGQGPEFLTYFNYEAQQDKSGLPNDRFSAERPEGSISTLTIQRTEQRDSAMYRCASSLGGDAYEQYFGPGTRLTVT.

The sample holds a few counts of this clone. The rearrangement links TRBV14 to TRBJ1-1, with unresolved D. Germline CDR1 and CDR2: SGHDN and FVKESK. Trimming took 7 bases from V and 0 from J, leaving 9 bases between them. This CDR3 has 13 amino acids. In DNA form, the CDR3 reads TGTGCCAGCACCGACTGGATGAACACTGAAGCTTTCTTT. This codes for CASTDWMNTEAFF.

The chain is built from TRBV28 and TRBJ1-1; no definite D call. CDR1 MDHEN and CDR2 SYDVKM come from the germline V gene. CDR3 length equals 13 residues. Between the trimmed V and J ends, which lost 10 bases and 4 bases, there was a span of 16 bases. CDR3 amino acids: CATLGGGGTEAFF. The DNA for the CDR3 is TGTGCCACCCTCGGTGGAGGAGGCACTGAAGCTTTCTTT.

The genes are TRBV6-1 and TRBJ2-7; either TRBD1 or TRBD2 may fit D (5 bases each). CDR3 length: 13 amino acids. The germline gives CDR1 MNHNS, CDR2 SASEGT. The V end lost 3 bases, the J end lost 2 bases, and 8 bases lay between the germline ends. The CDR3 loop reads CASSDGTAYEQYF. In DNA, the CDR3 is TGTGCCAGCAGTGACGGGACGGCCTACGAGCAGTACTTC.

The J gene is TRBJ1-2, the V gene TRBV11-2; 10 bases are shared with TRBD1. Germline-derived CDR1 and CDR2 are SGHAT and FQNNGV. This CDR3 spans 16 amino acids. The trim removed 0 bases at V and 4 bases at J, leaving 5 bases unmatched. The CDR3 is CASSLDAGTGAYGYTF. The CDR3 DNA is TGTGCCAGCAGCTTAGACGCCGGGACAGGGGCCTATGGCTACACCTTC.

The chain links TRBV7-2 to TRBJ2-6; unclear D gene. This CDR3 is 16 amino acids long. The germline V and J ends were trimmed by 4 bases and 0 bases, with 10 bases remaining between them. Per the germline V gene, CDR1 is SGHTA and CDR2 is FQGNSA. CDR3 sequence reads: CASSSPSGSGANVLTF. The CDR3 DNA reads TGTGCCAGCAGCTCCCCGTCCGGCTCTGGGGCCAACGTCCTGACTTTC.

The rearrangement joins TRBV7-9 to TRBJ2-1; 9 bases map to TRBD2. V was clipped by 8 bases and J by 9 bases; unmatched bases: 8. The CDR3 totals 13 residues. CDR1 and CDR2 from the germline V gene are SEHNR and FQNEAQ (reference sequence). CDR3 in DNA: TGTGCCAGCGGGGGACTAGCTACCAGTGAGCAGTTCTTC. Amino acids: CASGGLATSEQFF.

The chain joins TRBV4-3 to TRBJ1-1; maybe TRBD1 (6 bases). Trimming pared 0 bases from V and 3 bases from J, leaving 11 bases between. CDR1 and CDR2 from the germline V gene are LGHNA and YSLEER. This CDR3 contains 15 residues. The CDR3 here is CASSQDGSGDTEAFF. CDR3 bases: TGCGCCAGCAGCCAAGATGGTTCAGGGGACACTGAAGCTTTCTTT.

This rearrangement joins TRBV7-8 to TRBJ2-5, with D perhaps matching TRBD2 (6 bases). V lost 1 base to trimming and J lost 0 bases, with 24 bases between them. Germline-derived CDR1 and CDR2 are SGHVS and FQNEAQ. CDR3 length: 20 residues. The CDR3 DNA reads TGTGCCAGCAGCTTAGACTTCAGCGCTATGACCTGGGGGGACCAAGAGACCCAGTACTTC. Translating gives CASSLDFSAMTWGDQETQYF.

Turning to this clone: Distinct nucleotide sequences in the sample also encode this CDR3. J is TRBJ1-5 and V is TRBV5-1; D perhaps matches TRBD1 (6 bases). Trimming removed 1 base from V and 4 bases from J, with 12 bases in between. CDR1 and CDR2 (germline): SGHRS, YFSETQ. The CDR3 extends over 15 amino acids. The CDR3: CASSLMTGGNQPQHF. CDR3 nucleotides: TGCGCCAGCAGCTTGATGACAGGAGGTAATCAGCCCCAGCATTTT. Full variable domain (rest looked up from reference TRBV5-1 and TRBJ1-5): KAGVTQTPRYLIKTRGQQVTLSCSPISGHRSVSWYQQTPGQGLQFLFEYFSETQRNKGNFPGRFSGRQFSNSRSEMNVSTLELGDSALYLCASSLMTGGNQPQHFGDGTRLSIL.

The rearrangement joins TRBV2 to TRBJ2-5, with 7 bases matching TRBD2. V lost 8 bases to trimming and J lost 5 bases; unmatched junction nucleotides: 11. CDR3 length: 14 amino acids. Germline V lookup: CDR1 SNHLY, CDR2 FYNNEI. This CDR3 is CASFWRGGIETQYF. CDR3 DNA sequence: TGTGCCAGCTTCTGGCGGGGAGGGATCGAGACCCAGTACTTC.

V is TRBV2 and J is TRBJ2-5, with D unresolved. The CDR3 has 12 amino acids. Trimming stripped 7 bases from V and 11 bases from J, with 17 bases between. From germline, CDR1 is SNHLY and CDR2 FYNNEI. The CDR3 DNA follows: TGTGCCAGCACCCCCACGAGAACTCCACAGTACTTC. Protein product: CASTPTRTPQYF.

The V call is TRBV28, the J call TRBJ1-2; 7 bases map to TRBD1. Trimming removed 7 bases from V and 4 bases from J; junction bases left unmatched: 9. CDR1 is MDHEN and CDR2 is SYDVKM in the germline V gene. CDR3 length equals 14 residues. DNA of the CDR3: TGTGCCAGCAACGGACCGGGACAGAGCTATGGCTACACCTTC. Protein sequence: CASNGPGQSYGYTF.

This clone has only a few counts. The rearrangement uses TRBV11-2 and TRBJ2-1; no definite D call. The CDR3 extends over 17 amino acids. V lost 4 bases and J lost 0, with 16 bases in between. CDR1 is SGHAT and CDR2 is FQNNGV in the germline V gene. The CDR3 region has the DNA TGTGCCAGCAGCTCCAAAAGACGGTTTAGCTCCTACAATGAGCAGTTCTTC. Translating gives CASSSKRRFSSYNEQFF.

CDR3 residues: CASSRTGGRGVYEQYF. The CDR3 DNA reads as TGTGCCAGCAGCCGCACGGGCGGGAGAGGCGTCTACGAGCAGTACTTC. V usage is TRBV5-8 and J usage is TRBJ2-7, with 7 bases matching TRBD2. The CDR3 contains 16 residues. V lost 4 bases and J lost 3; bases outside the gene matches: 13. Germline V gene sequence: CDR1 SGHTS, CDR2 YDEGEE.

The J gene is TRBJ1-4, the V gene TRBV4-3; D gene unclear. This CDR3 spans 13 amino acids. Looked up from germline, CDR1 is LGHNA and CDR2 is YSLEER. Trimming pared 1 base from V and 7 bases from J, leaving 7 bases between. CDR3 DNA: TGCGCCAGCAGCCAAGCGTTGAGTGAAAAACTGTTTTTT. Amino acid sequence: CASSQALSEKLFF.

This chain links TRBV5-1 with TRBJ2-7, with TRBD1 matching 8 bases. This CDR3 comprises 17 residues. The germline gives CDR1 SGHRS, CDR2 YFSETQ. The ends lost 3 bases at V and 0 bases at J; junction bases unmatched: 11. The CDR3 sequence: CASSSFGQGSLSYEQYF. In nucleotides, the CDR3 is TGCGCCAGCAGCTCTTTTGGACAGGGTTCCCTCTCCTACGAGCAGTACTTC. Together with reference TRBV5-1 and TRBJ2-7, the CDR3 gives the full variable domain: KAGVTQTPRYLIKTRGQQVTLSCSPISGHRSVSWYQQTPGQGLQFLFEYFSETQRNKGNFPGRFSGRQFSNSRSEMNVSTLELGDSALYLCASSSFGQGSLSYEQYFGPGTRLTVT.

The chain recombines TRBV7-9 with TRBJ2-7, with 12 bases identical to TRBD2. CDR3 length equals 15 residues. V trimming: 6 bases; J trimming: 4 bases; junction bases outside the gene matches: 7. The V gene's germline CDR1 is SEHNR and CDR2 FQNEAQ (reference sequence). CDR3 nucleotides: TGTGCCAGCAGTCCACTAGCGGGAGGACCTTACGAGCAGTACTTC. Translating it yields CASSPLAGGPYEQYF.

The chain links TRBV5-6 to TRBJ2-5; 8 nucleotides match TRBD1. V was pared by 3 bases and J by 2 bases, with 3 bases of the junction left unmatched. From germline, CDR1 is SGHDT and CDR2 YYEEEE. The CDR3 contains 14 residues. The CDR3, as DNA: TGTGCCAGCAGCTGGACAGGGTTGCAAGAGACCCAGTACTTC. Its translation is CASSWTGLQETQYF.

A remark on this clone: The junction does not match germline at one end; this may be a read error. The genes are TRBV19 and TRBJ2-7, with 8 bases that match TRBD2. The CDR3 has 13 amino acids. The germline gives CDR1 LNHDA, CDR2 SQIVND (reference sequence). CDR3 sequence: CASKKRESYGQYF. CDR3 coding DNA: TGTGCCAGTAAGAAGCGGGAGAGCTACGGGCAGTACTTC.

This clone was seen a single time. This chain joins TRBV10-3 and TRBJ1-2, with unresolved D. Trimming took 4 bases from V and 0 from J, leaving 15 bases between them. This CDR3 spans 16 amino acids. Germline CDR1 reads ENHRY; CDR2 reads SYGVKD. The DNA of the CDR3 is TGTGCCATCAGTGTAAACGCGGGTGAAGCTAACTATGGCTACACCTTC. Encoded protein: CAISVNAGEANYGYTF.

In nucleotides, the CDR3 is TGTGCCTGGAGTGTTCTCGGCGGGAACCGTGAGCAGTTCTTC. Its protein product is CAWSVLGGNREQFF. The chain recombines TRBV30 with TRBJ2-1, with D tentatively TRBD2 (6 bases). V was shortened by 0 bases and J by 9 bases, with 15 bases between the two germline ends. Germline-derived CDR1 and CDR2 are GTSNPN and SVGIG (reference sequence). The CDR3 totals 14 residues.

The table lists this clone with a count of one. The rearrangement links TRBV7-7 to TRBJ2-7; 8 bases fit TRBD1. The CDR3 is 12 residues long. The germline CDR1 and CDR2 sequences are SSHAT and FNYEAQ (reference sequence). The V and J ends lost 5 bases and 6 bases, in that order; junction bases with no gene match: 3. The CDR3 loop reads CASSADRGEQYF. In DNA form, the CDR3 reads TGTGCCAGCAGCGCCGACAGGGGCGAGCAGTACTTC.

This clone was counted a single time. The CDR3 protein is CASSLLAGGVGEQYF. The CDR3 DNA sequence: TGTGCCAGCAGCTTGCTAGCGGGAGGCGTTGGGGAGCAGTACTTC. V is TRBV5-4 and J is TRBJ2-7, with 11 bases identical to TRBD2. This CDR3 comprises 15 residues. V dropped 1 base and J dropped 7; count of bases not matched to a gene: 7. Germline V gene data show CDR1 as SGHNT and CDR2 as YYREEE (reference sequence).

CDR3: CASAPLPRNEQFF. CDR3 nucleotides: TGTGCTAGTGCCCCCCTTCCTAGGAATGAGCAGTTCTTC. The rearrangement links TRBV12-5 to TRBJ2-1, with D hard to call. Germline CDR1 LGHNT, CDR2 FRNRAP. The CDR3 length is 13 residues. V shed 7 bases and J shed 7 bases, with 14 bases lying between them.

V and J are TRBV11-2 and TRBJ2-1; possibly TRBD1 or TRBD2 for D (5 bases each). Trimming took 4 bases from V and 6 from J, leaving 13 bases between them. The CDR3 loop spans 14 amino acids. Germline CDR1 and CDR2: SGHAT and FQNNGV. This CDR3 is CASSSSPGANEQFF. The CDR3 DNA is TGTGCCAGCAGCTCATCCCCCGGGGCCAATGAGCAGTTCTTC.

The V gene is TRBV27, the J gene TRBJ1-3; the D gene is possibly TRBD1 (5 bases). The CDR3 runs 16 residues. Deletions cut 5 bases from V and 2 bases from J, with 16 bases between. The germline V gene encodes CDR1 MNHEY and CDR2 SMNVEV (reference sequence). CDR3 coding DNA: TGTGCCAGCAGTCCCGATGGGGGACTCACTGGAAACACCATATATTTT. The encoded protein is CASSPDGGLTGNTIYF.

The chain couples TRBV18 to TRBJ2-5; TRBD2 matches at 11 bases. CDR3 length: 16 amino acids. The trim removed 3 bases at V and 1 base at J, leaving 4 bases unmatched. Germline loops: CDR1 KGHSH, CDR2 LQKENI. The CDR3 nucleotides are TGTGCCAGCTCACCCGGGACTAGCGGACCCCAAGAGACCCAGTACTTC. Translating gives CASSPGTSGPQETQYF.